The T cell receptor (beta chain) under discussion was sequenced for a study of T-cell reconstitution after alpha-beta-depleted transplantation in children. Per the germline V gene, CDR1 is SNHLY and CDR2 is FYNNEI. The CDR3 is 13 amino acids. Trimming removed 6 bases from V and 6 bases from J, with 14 bases in between. TCRbeta library preparation incorporated unique molecular identifiers. TCRdb reprocessed the PCR reads with MiXCR, giving one entry per CDR3 protein. The sample gives about 470,000 distinct CDR3 sequences, approximately 41% of which show up once; under 35% is in the top ten. The genes are TRBV2 and TRBJ1-2; D ambiguous. Sequenced material: PBMCs, taken before TCRalphabeta/CD19-depleted stem cell transplant. The sequence was collected from a girl aged 2-10 years with aplastic anemia, due to receive a stem cell transplant. The CDR3 here is CASSAWRGDGYTF. The CDR3 DNA follows: TGTGCCAGCAGCGCTTGGCGTGGGGATGGCTACACCTTC.